This record looks at one T cell receptor (beta chain) sequence and its context. This clonotype was observed many times. The antigen this receptor binds is unknown. The input lacks base qualities; no much larger clone sits a single base away. This specimen comes from a study of read filtering for tumor transcriptome and immune sequencing (dated by TCRdb to 2019 to 2021). Regarding the complete study: Of the patients in the cohort, approximately 17 were male and 14 to 15 were female, and their mean age was about 69 years, with a range of about 47 to 85. By revised international staging, eight or nine patients were R-ISS I, about 17 were R-ISS II and roughly seven were R-ISS III. Whole-transcriptome libraries were prepared with the TruSeq RNA Access Library Prep Kit after DNase treatment. Per sample, about 4.05 to 10.27 million TCR-region mapped reads were obtained with IR-seq, compared with only roughly 85 to 1273 with RNA-seq. The study compared TCR repertoires from targeted immune repertoire sequencing and bulk whole-transcriptome sequencing run on the same bone marrow samples. As a main aim, a read-filtering strategy for immune repertoire data was addressed, with the specific question being whether clonotypes supported by a single read should be removed. Points the paper makes about the study in general: Removing single-read clonotypes increased the correlation between IR-seq and RNA-seq shared clonotype proportions. The sorted CD138-negative fraction was not purified T cells but a mixed bone marrow immune population. Compared with RNA-seq, IR-seq captured clonotypes at much higher depth and more reliably, and a smaller IR-seq throughput was enough to identify most shared clonotypes. Single-read clonotypes made up roughly 82% of clonotypes but only around 4% of total reads in IR-seq, compared with 65% to 75% of clonotypes and around 45% of reads in RNA-seq.

TCR libraries were built from about 420 ng RNA with the Immunoverse kit, using molecular barcoded adaptors covering alpha/delta and beta/gamma chains. TCR library preparation was performed with the same RNA that was used for transcriptome sequencing. Sequencing of TCR libraries was carried out on an Illumina HiSeq 4000 with 2 x 150 cycles. Under the source paper's analysis protocol: MiXCR aligned TCR reads to human V, D, J and C references and assembled the aligned reads into CDR3 clonotypes, with quality filtering and error correction included. The tcR package in R was used for analysis of clonotype counts and gene usage diversity. For inspection of raw mapping reads, RNA-seq reads were mapped by STAR aligner version 2.5.3a onto GRCh37 of the human genome. To test how sequencing depth affects detected clonotypes, IR-seq fastq files were randomly downsampled with Seqtk 1.3. Using fastp at Q25 and MiXCR, TCRdb reprocessed the public reads and kept productive beta chains. Every distinct CDR3 protein forms one entry, paired with its most common genes and DNA. The authors' filters were not applied to this entry. The sample table holds around 20,000 distinct CDR3 sequences, of which roughly 23% were seen once. Approximately 25% of the sample belongs to the ten largest clones.

CDR3 length: 15 amino acids, cysteine to phenylalanine. The read is trimmed to its CDR3 DNA, 45 bases read in frame from base 1. V is trimmed back by 3 bases and J by 0 bases, and the junction contains 3 bases that no gene match accounts for. As encoded in the germline V gene, CDR1 is SNHLY while CDR2 is FYNNEI. Each patient had bone marrow sampled at the time of active disease. Ficoll-Hypaque density gradient centrifugation was used to isolate the bone marrow mononuclear cells. Myeloma plasma cells were removed and CD138-negative cells were collected by negative selection after labeling with CD138 magnetic microbeads on a MACS separator. The purity of the isolated cells was checked by flow cytometry with CD138 antibodies on an Attune NxT. Total RNA was extracted with TRIzol reagent and quantified with a NanoDrop spectrophotometer. Paired RNA-seq and IR-seq were performed on each patient's CD138-negative bone marrow sample.

Recombination connected TRBV2 to TRBJ2-3, with TRBD1 identical over 7 junction bases. The sequence derives from a donor at least 40 years old with multiple myeloma. What was sequenced was a population of CD138-negative cells sorted from bone marrow. The meaning of the sample's cell subset or site label: bone marrow mononuclear cells depleted of CD138+ plasma/myeloma cells by negative magnetic selection. CDR3 region: CASSEPGQSTDTQYF. The sequence in DNA is TGTGCCAGCAGTGAGCCGGGACAGAGCACAGATACGCAGTATTTT.